The rows below give T cell receptor beta chains drawn from one sample of a study of T cell responses to AZD1222 COVID-19 vaccine. Clones were sequenced by immunoSEQ multiplex PCR, and TCRdb holds only the in-frame ones, with some missing. The data show roughly 98,000 clones, around nine tenths seen once. Sequencing used peripheral blood, obtained 28 days after the second AZD1222 dose. These receptor sequences come from an adult who received the AZD1222 COVID-19 vaccine. Each CDR3 is given with its conserved first and last residue.

len: 15; v_gene: TRBV18; CDR3aa: CASSPNQGRGSEAFF
len: 14; v_gene: TRBV7-8; CDR3aa: CASSLNEVVNEQFF
len: 12; v_gene: TRBV12-3/TRBV12-4; CDR3aa: CASILGGSGYTF
len: 16; v_gene: TRBV12-5; CDR3aa: CASGWATSGRTGELFF
len: 15; v_gene: TRBV7-7; CDR3aa: CASSLNLANTDTQYF
len: 16; v_gene: TRBV28; CDR3aa: CASSLPDSASTDTQYF
len: 12; v_gene: TRBV5-1; CDR3aa: CASRSSGLQAFF
len: 14; v_gene: TRBV15; CDR3aa: CATTRGTGGYGYTF
len: 13; v_gene: TRBV5-5; CDR3aa: CASSFEGIDGYTF
len: 15; v_gene: TRBV6-5; CDR3aa: CASSLGTASGNTIYF
len: 16; v_gene: TRBV5-1; CDR3aa: CASSLSFGTGGTEAFF
len: 14; v_gene: TRBV10-1; CDR3aa: CASSTGTDYNEQFF
len: 15; v_gene: TRBV3-1/TRBV3-2; CDR3aa: CASSQVTPSGNTIYF
len: 15; v_gene: TRBV7-2; CDR3aa: CASSPGGRDTDTQYF
len: 16; v_gene: TRBV14; CDR3aa: CASSHGWLSANQPQHF
len: 13; v_gene: TRBV19; CDR3aa: CASSAWTTIRQFF
len: 12; v_gene: TRBV3-1/TRBV3-2; CDR3aa: CASSLSTDTQYF
len: 13; v_gene: TRBV12-3/TRBV12-4; CDR3aa: CASLLAGNIEQFF
len: 18; v_gene: TRBV18; CDR3aa: CASSPPVNPSVGAYEQYF
len: 11; v_gene: TRBV20-1; CDR3aa: CSARSSYEQYF
len: 16; v_gene: TRBV28; CDR3aa: CASSLYVPRGNQPQHF
len: 16; v_gene: TRBV6-2/TRBV6-3; CDR3aa: CASSSPGQGGFDGYTF
len: 16; v_gene: TRBV7-9; CDR3aa: CASSLRREGPAGELFF
len: 15; v_gene: TRBV3-1/TRBV3-2; CDR3aa: CASSQTRTSTDTQYF
len: 15; v_gene: TRBV11-2; CDR3aa: CASSTTSGRAREQFF
len: 12; v_gene: TRBV29-1; CDR3aa: CSVSTTGDSYTF
len: 13; v_gene: TRBV3-1/TRBV3-2; CDR3aa: CASSPDSRNEQFF
len: 16; v_gene: TRBV7-9; CDR3aa: CASSLGREWDTGELFF
len: 12; v_gene: TRBV9; CDR3aa: CASSPFRGQQYF
len: 14; v_gene: TRBV3-1/TRBV3-2; CDR3aa: CASSQESRYYGYTF
len: 13; v_gene: TRBV7-8; CDR3aa: CASSLRLESEQFF
len: 13; v_gene: TRBV7-9; CDR3aa: CASRSYRGAEQYF
len: 14; v_gene: TRBV5-1; CDR3aa: CASSLDPYSYEQYF
len: 19; v_gene: TRBV11-3; CDR3aa: CASSFRGPRASGGYNEQFF
len: 17; v_gene: TRBV18; CDR3aa: CASSPQPGTGGDYGYTF
len: 17; v_gene: TRBV7-8; CDR3aa: CASSFRLAGTAVQTQYF
len: 15; v_gene: TRBV5-1; CDR3aa: CASSLVSIAKNIQYF
len: 15; v_gene: TRBV5-1; CDR3aa: CASSLEEGMNTEAFF
len: 14; v_gene: TRBV9; CDR3aa: CASSVGSGNQPQHF
len: 12; v_gene: TRBV9; CDR3aa: CASSAHPTGPFF
len: 13; v_gene: TRBV27; CDR3aa: CASSESSGNTIYF
len: 14; v_gene: TRBV5-8; CDR3aa: CASSLGGQLYGYTF
len: 14; v_gene: TRBV9; CDR3aa: CASSVDGRQETQYF
len: 13; v_gene: TRBV21-1; CDR3aa: CASSKAGEDGYTF
len: 13; v_gene: TRBV11-2; CDR3aa: CASSLGGPRGQFF
len: 17; v_gene: TRBV5-1; CDR3aa: CASSWRTSGSGSDTQYF
len: 15; v_gene: TRBV5-4; CDR3aa: CASSLGGGLGETQYF
len: 13; v_gene: TRBV29-1; CDR3aa: CSVDRASYNEQFF